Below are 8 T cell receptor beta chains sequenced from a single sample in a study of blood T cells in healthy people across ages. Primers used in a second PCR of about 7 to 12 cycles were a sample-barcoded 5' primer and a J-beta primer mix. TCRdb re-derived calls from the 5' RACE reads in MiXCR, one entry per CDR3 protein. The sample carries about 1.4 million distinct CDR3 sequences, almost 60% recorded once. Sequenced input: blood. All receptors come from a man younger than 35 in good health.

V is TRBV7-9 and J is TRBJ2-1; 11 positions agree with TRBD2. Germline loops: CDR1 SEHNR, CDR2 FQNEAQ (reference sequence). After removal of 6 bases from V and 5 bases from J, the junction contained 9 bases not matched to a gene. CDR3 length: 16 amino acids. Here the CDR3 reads CASSTLAGDYHNEQFF. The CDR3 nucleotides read TGTGCCAGCAGTACACTAGCGGGAGATTACCACAATGAGCAGTTCTTC.

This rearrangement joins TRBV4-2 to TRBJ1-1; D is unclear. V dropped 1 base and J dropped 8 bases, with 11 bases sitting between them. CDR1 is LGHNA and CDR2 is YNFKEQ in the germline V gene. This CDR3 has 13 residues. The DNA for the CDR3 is TGTGCCAGCAGCCAAGGTTTGGTGTCAGAAGCTTTCTTT. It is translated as CASSQGLVSEAFF.

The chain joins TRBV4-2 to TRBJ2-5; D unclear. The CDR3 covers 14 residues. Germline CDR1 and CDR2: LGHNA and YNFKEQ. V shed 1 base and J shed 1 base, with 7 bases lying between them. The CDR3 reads CASSQGGSQETQYF. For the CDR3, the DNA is TGTGCCAGCAGCCAAGGCGGCAGCCAAGAGACCCAGTACTTC.

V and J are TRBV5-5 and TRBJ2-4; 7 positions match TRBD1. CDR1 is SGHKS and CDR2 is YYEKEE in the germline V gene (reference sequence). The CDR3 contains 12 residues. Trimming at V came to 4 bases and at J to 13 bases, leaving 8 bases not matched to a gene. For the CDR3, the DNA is TGTGCCAGCAGCGTGGACAGGAGCCTGCAGTACTTC. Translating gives CASSVDRSLQYF.

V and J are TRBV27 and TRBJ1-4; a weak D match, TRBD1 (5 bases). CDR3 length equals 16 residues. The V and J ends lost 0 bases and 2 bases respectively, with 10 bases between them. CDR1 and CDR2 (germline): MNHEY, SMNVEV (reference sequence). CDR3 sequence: CASSLSGRNTNEKLFF. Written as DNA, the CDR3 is TGTGCCAGCAGTTTATCGGGACGGAATACTAATGAAAAACTGTTTTTT.

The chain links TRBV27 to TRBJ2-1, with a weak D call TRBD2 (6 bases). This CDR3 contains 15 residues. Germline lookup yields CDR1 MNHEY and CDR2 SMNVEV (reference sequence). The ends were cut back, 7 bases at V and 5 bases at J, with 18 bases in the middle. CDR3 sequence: CASTTRGSTNNEQFF. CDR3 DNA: TGTGCCAGCACTACCCGGGGGTCTACGAACAATGAGCAGTTCTTC.

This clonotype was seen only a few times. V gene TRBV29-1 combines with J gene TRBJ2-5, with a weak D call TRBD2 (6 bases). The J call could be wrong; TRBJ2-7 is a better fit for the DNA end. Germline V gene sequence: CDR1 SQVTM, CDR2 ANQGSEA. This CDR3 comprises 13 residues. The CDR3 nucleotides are TGCAGCGTTGTTTGGACTATCTCCTACGAGCAGTACTTC. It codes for CSVVWTISYEQYF.

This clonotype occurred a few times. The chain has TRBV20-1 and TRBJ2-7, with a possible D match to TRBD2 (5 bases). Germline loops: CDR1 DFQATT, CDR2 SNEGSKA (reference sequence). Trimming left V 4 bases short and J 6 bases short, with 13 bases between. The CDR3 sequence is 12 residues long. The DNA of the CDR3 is TGCAGTGCTATCCTCGGGGAAACCGAGCAGTACTTC. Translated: CSAILGETEQYF.